This is a list of T cell receptor beta chains from one sample in a study of blood T cells in healthy people across ages. MiXCR, run by TCRdb on the 5' RACE reads, gives a single entry per CDR3 protein. The sample contains about 1.7 million distinct CDR3 sequences, approximately 30% of which appear only once. Material for sequencing was blood. These receptors all stem from a woman in her twenties or thirties in good health. Both conserved end residues are part of each CDR3. Fields, in order: J gene, V gene, D gene, clone size, CDR3 DNA, CDR3 protein. A D gene is named only where the DNA matches it firmly. Clone size is given for some rows only: seen once, a few or many times, or a class if the clone is expanded.

>TRBJ1-5|TRBV27|.|.
TGTGCCAGCAGTTTATCCGGCTACAATCAGCCCCAGCATTTT
CASSLSGYNQPQHF
>TRBJ2-5|TRBV5-1|.|many
TGCGCCAGCAGCTTGGACCCGGGAATCCAAGAGACCCAGTACTTC
CASSLDPGIQETQYF
>TRBJ1-5|TRBV12-3/TRBV12-4|TRBD1|.
TGTGCCAGCTGCCGAACAGGGGCGGGTCAGCCCCAGCATTTT
CASCRTGAGQPQHF
>TRBJ1-4|TRBV6-5|.|few
TGTGCCAGCAGTTCCGGGCCGCGGGCTAATGAAAAACTGTTTTTT
CASSSGPRANEKLFF
>TRBJ2-3|TRBV24-1|.|.
TGTGCCACCAGTGACGCGAACGCAGATACGCAGTATTTT
CATSDANADTQYF
>TRBJ1-2|TRBV5-5|.|few
TGTGCCAGCAGCTACGGACCCGACGGGGACTATGGCTACACCTTC
CASSYGPDGDYGYTF
>TRBJ1-5|TRBV9|.|few
TGTGCCAGCAGCGTATTTGGACCGAATCAGCCCCAGCATTTT
CASSVFGPNQPQHF
>TRBJ2-3|TRBV4-1|.|.
TGCGCCAGCAGCCAAATTGGGCAGGGGAAAGGCACAGATACGCAGTATTTT
CASSQIGQGKGTDTQYF
>TRBJ1-6|TRBV10-2|.|.
TGCGCCAGCAGTGAGTACTTGGCCGTCAATTCACCCCTCCACTTT
CASSEYLAVNSPLHF
>TRBJ1-2|TRBV5-1|.|few
TGCGCCAGCAGCTGGGGGACTTCCTCGGAAGGCTACACCTTC
CASSWGTSSEGYTF
>TRBJ2-1|TRBV11-2|.|.
TGTGCCAGCAGCTTAAACCCGGCCCGTCGGAATGAGCAGTTCTTC
CASSLNPARRNEQFF
>TRBJ2-1|TRBV5-1|TRBD2|.
TGCGCCAGCAGCCCCTATGGGGGGGAGATATACAATGAGCAGTTCTTC
CASSPYGGEIYNEQFF
>TRBJ1-2|TRBV7-2|.|.
TGTGCCAGCAGCAACTTACAGAGAAACTATGGCTACACCTTC
CASSNLQRNYGYTF
>TRBJ1-2|TRBV7-2|TRBD1|many
TGTGCCAGCAGCGCACAGGGGGGCCAGCGCTATGGCTACACCTTC
CASSAQGGQRYGYTF
>TRBJ2-4|TRBV12-3/TRBV12-4|.|.
TGTGCCAGCAGTTTCGAAGGTTTAAACATTCAGTACTTC
CASSFEGLNIQYF
>TRBJ2-5|TRBV3-1|.|many
TGTGCCAGCAGCAGCCGGGACTTCCAAGAGACCCAGTACTTC
CASSSRDFQETQYF
>TRBJ2-1|TRBV21-1|.|.
TGTGCCAGCACTACAAATAGGGATCGGGAGGATGGTGAGCAGTTCTTC
CASTTNRDREDGEQFF
>TRBJ2-1|TRBV3-1|.|.
TGTGCCAGCAGCCAAGGAGTTTCTGAGCAGTTCTTC
CASSQGVSEQFF
>TRBJ1-4|TRBV7-9|.|.
TGTGCCAGCAGCTTAAAAGACGGAGAAAAACTGTTTTTT
CASSLKDGEKLFF
>TRBJ2-1|TRBV5-1|TRBD2|few
TGCGCCAGCAGCCCCCAGCTAGCGGGGGCCGCCGGGGTGCAGTTCTTC
CASSPQLAGAAGVQFF
>TRBJ2-7|TRBV20-1|.|.
TGCAGTGCTAGAGATCTTGAGCGTATCTCCTACAATGAGCAGTACTTC
CSARDLERISYNEQYF
>TRBJ1-1|TRBV7-2|.|many
TGTGCCAGCAGCTTAGTTGGGGCTAACACTGAAGCTTTCTTT
CASSLVGANTEAFF